These T cell receptor beta chains were read from a single sample in a study of cytomegalovirus exposure and HLA in healthy donors. Sequenced by immunoSEQ multiplex PCR; TCRdb stores in-frame clones only, minus some. The repertoire has around 130,000 clones, around four fifths of them found once; the top ten carry 0.95% to 1.5%. Input material: PBMCs. Receptors were obtained from a boy aged 5-17 years in good health and CMV-seronegative. Each CDR3 is given without its conserved first and last residue.

v_call: TRBV5-4; cdr3_length: 13; cdr3_aa: ASSDHYAAQETQY
v_call: TRBV29-1; cdr3_length: 13; cdr3_aa: SVVLAGGRTGTQY
v_call: TRBV5-1; cdr3_length: 14; cdr3_aa: ASSLVGQGVRDTQY
v_call: TRBV19; cdr3_length: 17; cdr3_aa: ASSIGGSSGRSGTDTQY
v_call: TRBV7-9; cdr3_length: 14; cdr3_aa: SSSLALPPGDTEAF
v_call: TRBV6-5; cdr3_length: 14; cdr3_aa: ASSYSLGQGRTGYT
v_call: TRBV7-8; cdr3_length: 14; cdr3_aa: ASSPPQGSPYNEQF
v_call: TRBV5-6; cdr3_length: 12; cdr3_aa: ASSLGSREETQY
v_call: TRBV30; cdr3_length: 9; cdr3_aa: AWRFSTSIY
v_call: TRBV6-5; cdr3_length: 13; cdr3_aa: ASRQTGFSNQPQH
v_call: TRBV6-1; cdr3_length: 13; cdr3_aa: ASSGWTVMNTEAF
v_call: TRBV10-3; cdr3_length: 15; cdr3_aa: AISESKLGEVFETQY
v_call: TRBV30; cdr3_length: 14; cdr3_aa: AWSVRTSGFADTQY
v_call: TRBV6-5; cdr3_length: 13; cdr3_aa: ASSYGRGLNTEAF
v_call: TRBV5-1; cdr3_length: 12; cdr3_aa: ASSLGQGGSEAF
v_call: TRBV29-1; cdr3_length: 11; cdr3_aa: SARGTGLREAF
v_call: TRBV30; cdr3_length: 11; cdr3_aa: AGSGRDEVEQY
v_call: TRBV12-5; cdr3_length: 13; cdr3_aa: ASGPTGVPRYEQY
v_call: TRBV9; cdr3_length: 10; cdr3_aa: ASSPFRDEQF
v_call: TRBV7-9; cdr3_length: 12; cdr3_aa: ASRSGKMNTEAF
v_call: TRBV19; cdr3_length: 9; cdr3_aa: ASRQGETQY
v_call: TRBV2; cdr3_length: 13; cdr3_aa: ASSLSGQGYNEQF
v_call: TRBV2; cdr3_length: 13; cdr3_aa: ASREARAPQETQY
v_call: TRBV25-1; cdr3_length: 11; cdr3_aa: ASSRPGTGELF
v_call: TRBV30; cdr3_length: 10; cdr3_aa: AWDRDNSPLH
v_call: TRBV2; cdr3_length: 14; cdr3_aa: ASSPKVYGTQETQY
v_call: TRBV4-1; cdr3_length: 14; cdr3_aa: ASSQEAEMNTGELF
v_call: TRBV5-1; cdr3_length: 14; cdr3_aa: ASSLGAGGSNQPQH
v_call: TRBV6-5; cdr3_length: 13; cdr3_aa: ASSPGHSSYNEQF
v_call: TRBV4-3; cdr3_length: 15; cdr3_aa: ASSQEWGQGATYEQY
v_call: TRBV7-2; cdr3_length: 12; cdr3_aa: ASSTGGRDYGYT
v_call: TRBV25-1; cdr3_length: 12; cdr3_aa: ASSESAGAETQY
v_call: TRBV27; cdr3_length: 13; cdr3_aa: ASSLAGRQLYEQY
v_call: TRBV5-4; cdr3_length: 13; cdr3_aa: ASSHGTRDPYEQY
v_call: TRBV7-2; cdr3_length: 17; cdr3_aa: ASSPSVLAGVAGANVLT
v_call: TRBV6-4; cdr3_length: 14; cdr3_aa: ASSDSAGVGTDTQY
v_call: TRBV5-1; cdr3_length: 12; cdr3_aa: ASSLRDRGDEQF
v_call: TRBV19; cdr3_length: 12; cdr3_aa: ASSIRQGINGYT
v_call: TRBV30; cdr3_length: 12; cdr3_aa: AWSALAVPYEQY
v_call: TRBV30; cdr3_length: 14; cdr3_aa: AWSPGQGAAGNTIY
v_call: TRBV12-5; cdr3_length: 11; cdr3_aa: ASAWTVQETQY
v_call: TRBV4-1; cdr3_length: 13; cdr3_aa: ASSTLASNTGELF
v_call: TRBV6-6; cdr3_length: 12; cdr3_aa: ASRRDNSGNTIY
v_call: TRBV30; cdr3_length: 13; cdr3_aa: AWSLIGQGGSPLH
v_call: TRBV6-1; cdr3_length: 12; cdr3_aa: ASSLAGITDTQY
v_call: TRBV4-1; cdr3_length: 13; cdr3_aa: ASSLTGEAAGELF
v_call: TRBV7-2; cdr3_length: 14; cdr3_aa: ASSFGAGGGTDTQY
v_call: TRBV23-1; cdr3_length: 13; cdr3_aa: ASSQPDREGYGYT
v_call: TRBV6-5; cdr3_length: 13; cdr3_aa: ASSPRGTGNTEAF
v_call: TRBV7-9; cdr3_length: 12; cdr3_aa: ASSLGLATDTQY
v_call: TRBV6-5; cdr3_length: 10; cdr3_aa: ASRETGGEQF
v_call: TRBV7-2; cdr3_length: 12; cdr3_aa: ASSLVGGDTEAF
v_call: TRBV10-3; cdr3_length: 12; cdr3_aa: AIRHLQGDTEAF
v_call: TRBV7-9; cdr3_length: 13; cdr3_aa: ASSLAVLGVNEQF
v_call: TRBV4-1; cdr3_length: 15; cdr3_aa: ASRRLYGRGDTGELF